Listed below are T cell receptor beta chains from one sample, sequenced in a study of immune cell composition in non-small cell lung cancer. The repertoire was sequenced with immunoSEQ multiplex PCR; TCRdb's copy has only in-frame clones and lacks some. The data contain under 3,500 clones, 80% to 85% of them seen just once; the ten biggest clones take up around 11%. The sample taken for sequencing was non-adjacent lung tissue. All receptors come from a human donor with non-small cell lung cancer. Both conserved end residues are part of each CDR3. The D gene is left open where the match is weak. Only part of the rows carry a size: once, few, many, or a class if the clone is expanded.

clone_size	d_call	v_call	j_call	cdr3_nt	cdr3_aa
NA	TRBD1	TRBV30	TRBJ1-1	TGTGCCTGGGGACAGGGAAACACTGAAGCTTTCTTT	CAWGQGNTEAFF
NA	TRBD2	TRBV9	TRBJ2-1	TGTGCCAGCAGCGTAGAGGGAGGGGTCAATGAGCAGTTCTTC	CASSVEGGVNEQFF
NA	NA	TRBV6-5	TRBJ2-5	TGTGCCAGCAGTTCGGAGGGAGGCGGTACCCAGTACTTC	CASSSEGGGTQYF
NA	NA	TRBV6-5	TRBJ1-5	TGTGCCAGCACCACGGGAATTGCCAATCAGCCCCAGCATTTT	CASTTGIANQPQHF
NA	TRBD1	TRBV30	TRBJ1-2	TGTGCCTGGAATCACGGACAGGGCGGAACCTTC	CAWNHGQGGTF
once	NA	TRBV7-9	TRBJ2-2	TGTGCCAGCAGCTTATTGGGGGCGAGCACCGGGGAGCTGTTTTTT	CASSLLGASTGELFF
few	TRBD1	TRBV7-9	TRBJ2-3	TGTGCCAGCACCCAGGGACAGAGCTTCACAGATACGCAGTATTTT	CASTQGQSFTDTQYF
NA	NA	TRBV27	TRBJ2-1	TGTGCCAGCAGTGACGCGGCGTACAATGAGCAGTTCTTC	CASSDAAYNEQFF
NA	NA	TRBV18	TRBJ1-1	TGTGCCAGCTCACCACCGGGACACCAGAACACTGAAGCTTTCTTT	CASSPPGHQNTEAFF
once	NA	TRBV29-1	TRBJ2-1	TGCAGCGTCGGAGGGCTGTCCTTTGAGCAGTTCTTC	CSVGGLSFEQFF
NA	NA	TRBV4-2	TRBJ2-2	TGTGCCAGCAGCCAAGTAACGAACACCGGGGAGCTGTTTTTT	CASSQVTNTGELFF